This T cell receptor (beta chain) was identified during a study of blood T cell repertoires in COVID-19. Libraries were prepared by immunoSEQ multiplex PCR; TCRdb keeps only in-frame clonotypes and omits some of them. The sample carries about 98,000 clones, 82% recorded once. V lost 5 bases to trimming and J lost 7 bases, with 18 bases between them. The CDR3 runs to 14 residues. Germline V CDR1 and CDR2: SGHTA, FQGNSA. Sequencing was done on a sample of peripheral blood. This chain uses TRBV7-2 with TRBJ2-7; TRBD1 might be the D (5 bases). The TCR was taken from an elderly man with acute or convalescent COVID-19. Here the CDR3 reads CASSLQGGGWEQYF. As DNA, the CDR3 is TGTGCCAGCAGCCTCCAGGGCGGCGGCTGGGAGCAGTACTTC. Filled out from reference TRBV7-2 and TRBJ2-7, the complete variable domain reads GAGVSQSPSNKVTEKGKDVELRCDPISGHTALYWYRQSLGQGLEFLIYFQGNSAPDKSGLPSDRFSAERTGGSVSTLTIQRTQQEDSAVYLCASSLQGGGWEQYFGPGTRLTVT.